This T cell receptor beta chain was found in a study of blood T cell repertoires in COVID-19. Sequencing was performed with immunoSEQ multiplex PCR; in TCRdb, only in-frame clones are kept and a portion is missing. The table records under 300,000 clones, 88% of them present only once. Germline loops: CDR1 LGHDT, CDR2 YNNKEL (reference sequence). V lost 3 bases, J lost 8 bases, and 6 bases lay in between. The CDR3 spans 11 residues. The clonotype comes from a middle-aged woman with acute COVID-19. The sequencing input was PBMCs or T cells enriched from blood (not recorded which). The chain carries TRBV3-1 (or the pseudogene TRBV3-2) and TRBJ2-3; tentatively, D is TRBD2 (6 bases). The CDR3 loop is CASSQGGTQYF. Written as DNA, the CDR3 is TGTGCCAGCAGCCAGGGAGGTACGCAGTATTTT.